The 14 T cell receptor beta chains given below trace back to one sample, sequenced in a study of post-analysis software for immune sequencing data (dated by TCRdb to 2015 to 2017). The full study reports these points: Several TRBV segments, including TRBV5-6, TRBV5-1 and TRBV20-1, were significantly more frequent in patients than controls.

These TCRs are of unknown antigen specificity. Receptor libraries were prepared by PCR. The sequencing machine was an Illumina HiSeq 2500. To reduce PCR and sequencing biases, unique molecular identifiers were built into the TCR beta cDNA libraries. TCRdb trimmed the raw reads at Q25, called clones with MiXCR and kept productive beta chains. Each record represents a unique CDR3 protein, reported with the most common genes and DNA among its rows. A total of hundreds of thousands of distinct CDR3 sequences appear in this sample, roughly 45% of them only once. About 12% of the sample lies in the top ten. Material for sequencing was blood. Source of these receptors: a girl aged 5-17 years with multiple sclerosis.

This clonotype occurred a few times. The chain has TRBV20-1 and TRBJ2-7, with D unclear. This CDR3 spans 16 amino acids. The ends were cut back, 1 base at V and 0 bases at J, with 16 bases in the middle. Germline CDR1 and CDR2: DFQATT and SNEGSKA (reference sequence). The CDR3 region has the DNA TGCAGTGCTAGAGTTTCCGGGCATCGAAGCTCCTACGAGCAGTACTTC. Translated, it gives CSARVSGHRSSYEQYF.

This clonotype was observed a few times. This sequence joins TRBV7-9 and TRBJ2-3, with no clear D. CDR1 is SEHNR and CDR2 is FQNEAQ in the germline V gene (reference sequence). V lost 11 bases and J 2 bases, leaving 17 bases between the germline ends. The CDR3 is 14 residues long. The CDR3 sequence: CAVKHRQPTDTQYF. DNA for the CDR3: TGTGCCGTAAAACACCGGCAGCCCACAGATACGCAGTATTTT.

This clonotype has only a few counts. This chain uses TRBV5-1 with TRBJ2-1, with D possibly matching TRBD1 (6 bases). CDR3 length: 13 amino acids. V lost 3 bases and J 4 bases, leaving 8 bases between the germline ends. Per the germline V gene, CDR1 is SGHRS and CDR2 is YFSETQ. Here the CDR3 DNA reads TGCGCCAGCAGCTCAGGGGTTTACAATGAGCAGTTCTTC. This gives the protein CASSSGVYNEQFF.

This chain uses TRBV4-1 with TRBJ1-2; D is possibly TRBD1 (5 bases). The CDR3 extends over 15 amino acids. V was shortened by 2 bases and J by 3 bases, with 13 bases between the two germline ends. Germline-derived CDR1 and CDR2 are MGHRA and YSYEKL. The CDR3, as DNA: TGCGCCAGCAGCCAACCCGCCCAAGGGGACTATGGCTACACCTTC. Protein: CASSQPAQGDYGYTF.

This chain links TRBV28 with TRBJ2-5, with TRBD1 matching over 9 bases. Germline V gives CDR1 MDHEN, CDR2 SYDVKM. The V segment lost 4 bases and the J segment 2 bases; nucleotides outside the gene matches: 5. This CDR3 has 15 residues. CDR3 sequence reads: CASSSPGQGQETQYF. The CDR3 DNA sequence: TGTGCCAGCAGTTCTCCCGGACAGGGGCAAGAGACCCAGTACTTC.

The genes are TRBV5-6 and TRBJ2-5; either TRBD1 or TRBD2 may fit D (5 bases each). The germline V and J ends were trimmed by 2 bases and 5 bases, with 22 bases remaining between them. Germline V CDR1 and CDR2: SGHDT, YYEEEE. CDR3 length: 17 amino acids. The CDR3, as DNA: TGTGCCAGCAGCTTAATGACTATCGTGGGATCAGGGGAGACCCAGTACTTC. Its translation: CASSLMTIVGSGETQYF.

In this sample, this clonotype turned up a few times. The gene calls are TRBV5-1 and TRBJ2-7; 10 positions match TRBD2. The trim removed 3 bases at V and 3 bases at J, leaving 12 bases unmatched. CDR3 size: 17 residues. Germline values: CDR1 SGHRS, CDR2 YFSETQ. CDR3 DNA sequence: TGCGCCAGCAGCTGGGGGCCTAGCGGGAGTTTCAACTACGAGCAGTACTTC. This gives the protein CASSWGPSGSFNYEQYF.

There are many counts of this clonotype. This chain connects TRBV20-1 to TRBJ2-1; TRBD2 is a possible D gene (5 bases). Trimming took off 3 bases at V and 2 bases at J, with 14 bases between the two ends. The CDR3 consists of 15 residues. Germline CDR1 reads DFQATT; CDR2 reads SNEGSKA (reference sequence). The CDR3, as DNA: TGCAGTGCTAGCATTGAGGGAAGGCCCTACAATGAGCAGTTCTTC. It codes for CSASIEGRPYNEQFF.

V is TRBV30 and J is TRBJ1-2; perhaps TRBD1 as D (6 bases). V lost 2 bases and J lost 6, with 16 bases in between. The CDR3 runs to 14 residues. CDR1 and CDR2 from the germline V gene are GTSNPN and SVGIG (reference sequence). The CDR3 sequence: CAWSPMGGADGYTF. The CDR3 DNA reads TGTGCCTGGAGTCCAATGGGGGGCGCGGATGGCTACACCTTC.

This clonotype was detected only a few times. The V and J genes are TRBV29-1 and TRBJ2-7; D unresolved. This CDR3 is built from 11 residues. Germline CDR1 reads SQVTM; CDR2 reads ANQGSEA. V shed 5 bases and J shed 5 bases, with 10 bases lying between them. The CDR3 loop reads CSVWLPNEQYF. The CDR3 DNA reads as TGCAGCGTTTGGCTACCGAACGAGCAGTACTTC.

The chain couples TRBV20-1 to TRBJ2-6; D not certain. Trimming cost V 2 bases and J 3 bases, with 17 bases left between them. Germline loops: CDR1 DFQATT, CDR2 SNEGSKA (reference sequence). The CDR3 contains 17 residues. The CDR3 sequence: CSARSGPRLGGANVLTF. CDR3 in DNA: TGCAGTGCTAGATCCGGCCCTCGACTGGGTGGGGCCAACGTCCTGACTTTC.

This clonotype was detected a few times. This rearrangement joins TRBV20-1 to TRBJ1-6, with 9 bases identical to TRBD1. Looked up from germline, CDR1 is DFQATT and CDR2 is SNEGSKA (reference sequence). With V trimmed by 6 bases and J by 7 bases, 7 bases remained unmatched. This CDR3 has 14 amino acids. The CDR3 loop is CSADLGTGNSPLHF. CDR3 DNA: TGCAGTGCGGATCTAGGGACAGGGAATTCACCCCTCCACTTT.

The chain links TRBV6-6 to TRBJ2-7; D may be TRBD1 (6 bases). V was trimmed by 3 bases and J by 4 bases, leaving 16 bases between them. This CDR3 has 15 amino acids. CDR1 and CDR2 (germline): MNHNY, SVGAGI (reference sequence). CDR3 protein: CASSYGTGPLYEQYF. The CDR3 DNA reads TGTGCCAGCAGTTATGGTACAGGGCCCTTATACGAGCAGTACTTC.

J is TRBJ2-5 and V is TRBV6-1, with 7 positions matching TRBD1. CDR1 is MNHNS, CDR2 SASEGT, per germline. This CDR3 contains 18 residues. V lost 1 base to trimming and J lost 2 bases; unmatched junction nucleotides: 13. The CDR3 DNA sequence: TGTGCCAGCAGTGAAGAGTCCCGGGACAGATGGATTCAAGAGACCCAGTACTTC. Translation: CASSEESRDRWIQETQYF.